The 18 T cell receptor beta chains presented below share a single source sample, sequenced in a study of blood T cell repertoires in COVID-19. Data came from immunoSEQ multiplex PCR; TCRdb stores just in-frame clones and leaves some out. Among approximately 260,000 clones listed, about 91% were seen once. The source material was PBMCs or T cells enriched from blood (not recorded which). These receptors came from a woman aged 40 to 50 with acute COVID-19.

This chain links TRBV10-3 with TRBJ2-1; 7 positions match TRBD1. Per germline, CDR1 ENHRY and CDR2 SYGVKD. With V trimmed by 8 bases and J by 5 bases, 3 bases remained unmatched. The CDR3 extends over 12 amino acids. The CDR3 DNA reads as TGTGCCATCCGACAGGGAAACAATGAGCAGTTCTTC. Translation: CAIRQGNNEQFF.

The CDR3 sequence: CASSLTGNSYEQYF. In nucleotides, the CDR3 is TGTGCCAGCAGTTTAACGGGAAACTCCTACGAGCAGTACTTC. V is TRBV28 and J is TRBJ2-7; possibly TRBD2 for D (5 bases). The CDR3 is 14 amino acids. V lost 2 bases and J 0 bases, leaving 8 bases between the germline ends. CDR1 MDHEN and CDR2 SYDVKM come from the germline V gene.

The chain joins TRBV9 to TRBJ1-2; 7 bases map to TRBD1. With 5 bases clipped from V and 5 bases from J, the junction kept 9 bases outside the gene matches. This CDR3 has 14 residues. Germline CDR1 reads SGDLS; CDR2 reads YYNGEE. CDR3 sequence: CASSTGQEGYGYTF. CDR3 coding DNA: TGTGCCAGCAGTACCGGACAGGAGGGTTATGGCTACACCTTC.

V gene TRBV24-1 combines with J gene TRBJ2-2; tentatively, D is TRBD2 (5 bases). Trimming removed 1 base at V and 4 bases at J, with 9 bases between. The CDR3 loop spans 15 amino acids. From germline, CDR1 is KGHDR and CDR2 SFDVKD. DNA of the CDR3: TGTGCCACCAGTGATTTAAGTCGGGGCACCGGGGAGCTGTTTTTT. It encodes CATSDLSRGTGELFF.

The CDR3 DNA reads as TGTGCCAGCAGCGTCCGACAGGGTACCTACAATGAGCAGTTCTTC. Protein product: CASSVRQGTYNEQFF. This chain uses TRBV7-3 with TRBJ2-1; 7 nucleotides match TRBD1. The CDR3 extends over 15 amino acids. V shed 5 bases, J shed 2 bases, and the junction held 6 bases outside the gene matches. The germline V gene encodes CDR1 SGHTA and CDR2 FQGTGA.

The sample holds a few counts of this clone. The chain couples TRBV7-8 to TRBJ2-2; no reliable D call. V was cut by 1 base and J by 3 bases, with 9 bases left in between. The germline CDR1 and CDR2 sequences are SGHVS and FQNEAQ. The CDR3 contains 15 residues. As DNA, the CDR3 is TGTGCCAGCAGCTTAGATTTTTCGGACACCGGGGAGCTGTTTTTT. Its protein is CASSLDFSDTGELFF.

This clone came up a few times. The chain employs TRBV9 and TRBJ1-4; the D gene is possibly TRBD1 (5 bases). The V gene lost 3 bases and the J gene lost 8 bases, with 17 bases spanning the gap. Germline V gives CDR1 SGDLS, CDR2 YYNGEE. The CDR3 runs 15 residues. The CDR3 sequence: CASSAWGGGPEKLFF. The CDR3 DNA follows: TGTGCCAGCAGCGCGTGGGGGGGTGGCCCAGAAAAACTGTTTTTT.

This chain joins TRBV28 and TRBJ2-5; 7 bases are shared with TRBD2. After removal of 4 bases from V and 5 bases from J, the junction contained 4 bases not matched to a gene. The CDR3 extends over 13 amino acids. Per germline, CDR1 MDHEN and CDR2 SYDVKM. The CDR3: CASSWGGSETQYF. CDR3 DNA sequence: TGTGCCAGCAGTTGGGGCGGGAGCGAGACCCAGTACTTC.

The chain links TRBV5-1 to TRBJ2-7; no reliable D call. Germline values: CDR1 SGHRS, CDR2 YFSETQ. The CDR3 totals 16 residues. V lost 0 bases and J 0 bases, leaving 13 bases between the germline ends. The CDR3 nucleotides read TGCGCCAGCAGCTTGGCCCCCGGTCTGAGCTCCTACGAGCAGTACTTC. As protein: CASSLAPGLSSYEQYF.

This clone has a handful of counts. CDR3 region: CASSAPRTGGLYGYTF. The CDR3 DNA sequence: TGTGCCAGCAGCGCCCCCAGGACAGGGGGCCTCTATGGCTACACCTTC. V gene TRBV7-2 combines with J gene TRBJ1-2; TRBD1 aligns across 11 bases. Per germline, CDR1 SGHTA and CDR2 FQGNSA. V trimming: 5 bases; J trimming: 4 bases; junction bases outside the gene matches: 9. There are 16 residues in the CDR3.

The V and J genes are TRBV19 and TRBJ1-6, with TRBD1 identical over 8 bases. V lost 3 bases and J lost 9; bases outside the gene matches: 4. The germline V gene has CDR1 LNHDA and CDR2 SQIVND (reference sequence). The CDR3 contains 14 residues. The CDR3: CASSIRQGISPLHF. The DNA for the CDR3 is TGTGCCAGTAGTATTAGACAGGGGATTTCACCCCTCCACTTT. Variable domain in full (rest from reference TRBV19 and TRBJ1-6): DGGITQSPKYLFRKEGQNVTLSCEQNLNHDAMYWYRQDPGQGLRLIYYSQIVNDFQKGDIAEGYSVSREKKESFPLTVTSAQKNPTAFYLCASSIRQGISPLHFGNGTRLTVT.

This sequence joins TRBV27 and TRBJ2-2; D call uncertain. Germline lookup yields CDR1 MNHEY and CDR2 SMNVEV (reference sequence). The CDR3 is 15 amino acids. V lost 3 bases, J lost 3 bases, and 11 bases lay in between. CDR3 in amino acids: CASSFRGGDTGELFF. CDR3 DNA: TGTGCCAGCAGTTTTAGAGGTGGTGACACCGGGGAGCTGTTTTTT.

The chain recombines TRBV12-3 or TRBV12-4 with TRBJ1-6; a weak D match, TRBD1 (6 bases). The CDR3 has 13 residues. V was shortened by 6 bases and J by 6 bases, with 9 bases between the two germline ends. The CDR3 sequence is CASRDSSNSPLHF. CDR3 in DNA: TGTGCCAGCAGGGACAGCTCTAATTCACCCCTCCACTTT.

The DNA for the CDR3 is TGTGCCAGCAGCACGAAACTGGGACAGTCTCCTCAGCCCCAGCATTTT. Encoded protein: CASSTKLGQSPQPQHF. The chain has TRBV27 and TRBJ1-5, with TRBD1 matching 7 bases. With V trimmed by 6 bases and J by 6 bases, 14 bases remained unmatched. Germline V gives CDR1 MNHEY, CDR2 SMNVEV (reference sequence). The CDR3 length is 16 residues.

The chain combines TRBV28 with TRBJ1-1; a possible D gene is TRBD1 (5 bases). Germline-derived CDR1 and CDR2 are MDHEN and SYDVKM. There are 12 residues in the CDR3. Trimming took 5 bases from V and 5 from J, leaving 9 bases between them. The CDR3 sequence is CASSPRETEAFF. CDR3 sequence (DNA): TGTGCCAGCAGTCCCAGGGAAACTGAAGCTTTCTTT.

The V gene is TRBV25-1, the J gene TRBJ1-4; D is unresolved. Per the germline V gene, CDR1 is MGHDK and CDR2 is SYGVNS. The CDR3 length is 13 residues. Trimming removed 1 base at V and 10 bases at J, with 10 bases between. CDR3 residues: CASSESVEGKLFF. The DNA of the CDR3 is TGTGCCAGCAGTGAATCAGTCGAGGGAAAACTGTTTTTT.

This chain joins TRBV2 and TRBJ1-2; TRBD1 matches at 7 bases. The V gene's germline CDR1 is SNHLY and CDR2 FYNNEI. The CDR3 runs to 13 residues. The V gene end was trimmed by 5 bases and the J gene end by 4 bases; junction bases not matched to a gene: 4. This CDR3 is CASSRDRFYGYTF. The CDR3 DNA is TGTGCCAGCAGTCGGGACAGATTCTATGGCTACACCTTC.

The chain recombines TRBV4-3 with TRBJ1-2; a possible D gene is TRBD1 (6 bases). Between the trimmed V and J ends, which lost 0 bases and 0 bases, there was a span of 20 bases. Germline values: CDR1 LGHNA, CDR2 YSLEER. The CDR3 sequence is 19 residues long. The CDR3 spells CASSQDRVTRQAPNYGYTF. For the CDR3, the DNA is TGCGCCAGCAGCCAAGATCGGGTCACCAGACAGGCCCCTAACTATGGCTACACCTTC.